This T cell receptor (beta chain) appears in the sequencing data of a study of CXCR3-negative and CXCR3-positive naive CD8 T cells. Each CD8+ T cell subset was sorted in triplicate, over 250,000 cells each. CD45RO-CCR7+CD27+CD95- expression identified naive CD8+ T cells. Findings and caveats of the study: A higher hydrophobicity marked the TRB CDR3s of CXCR3-positive naive cells versus CXCR3-negative naive cells.

The CDR3 totals 12 residues. Germline assignment: CDR1 SEHNR and CDR2 FQNEAQ (reference sequence). UMI-labeled TRB cDNA libraries were prepared by 5' RACE. TCRdb re-called the 5' RACE reads, yielding one record per CDR3 amino acid sequence without DNA. The sample table includes about 130,000 distinct CDR3 sequences. As concerns this clonotype: What it recognizes is unknown.

Sequences were obtained from naive CXCR3- CD8+ T cells from blood. Described subset: CD45RO-CCR7+CD27+CD95- naive CD8+ T cells lacking CXCR3 (TNR3-). The V and J genes are TRBV7-9 and TRBJ1-5. The origin of this receptor is a human donor in good health. Some clones in this sample may be carry-over from other donors' samples. CDR3 amino acids: CASSSEGQPQHF. The full variable domain, completed using reference TRBV7-9 and TRBJ1-5, is DTGVSQNPRHKITKRGQNVTFRCDPISEHNRLYWYRQTLGQGPEFLTYFQNEAQLEKSRLLSDRFSAERPKGSFSTLEIQRTEQGDSAMYLCASSSEGQPQHFGDGTRLSIL.